These 6 T cell receptor beta chains share one sample of origin, sequenced in a study of blood T cells in healthy people across ages. It was with a sample-barcoded 5' primer and a J-beta primer mix that a second PCR of about 7 to 12 cycles was run. In TCRdb, the 5' RACE reads were re-called with MiXCR into one record per CDR3 protein. The repertoire consists of about 400,000 distinct CDR3 sequences, with about 49% occurring once and the leading ten covering roughly 51%. Sequencing was performed on blood. The receptors were gathered from a man between 60 and 70 years old in good health.

Of note for this clonotype: This may be a read error: a much more frequent sequence differs by one nucleotide. The chain has TRBV7-2 and TRBJ2-7; possibly TRBD1 for D (6 bases). V was clipped by 5 bases and J by 7 bases, with 15 bases between them. CDR1 and CDR2 from the germline V gene are SGHTA and FQGNSA. CDR3 length equals 13 residues. This CDR3 reads CASSPDRINEQYF. In DNA, the CDR3 is TGTGCCAGCAGCCCCGACAGGATCAATGAGCAGTACTTC.

This CDR3 is CASSPSPGGQEFF. Written as DNA, the CDR3 is TGTGCCAGCAGTCCGAGCCCCGGGGGGCAAGAGTTCTTC. The genes are TRBV12-3 or TRBV12-4 and TRBJ2-1; a possible D gene is TRBD2 (7 bases). The V end lost 5 bases, the J end lost 14 bases, and 19 bases lay between the germline ends. This CDR3 contains 13 residues.

This chain uses TRBV12-3 or TRBV12-4 with TRBJ2-1; the match to TRBD1 covers 10 bases. Unmatched junction bases numbered 7, after V lost 6 bases and J lost 2 bases. This CDR3 has 16 residues. The CDR3 here is CASRTGGQGTYNEQFF. The CDR3 DNA follows: TGTGCCAGCAGAACTGGGGGACAGGGGACCTACAATGAGCAGTTCTTC.

This chain uses TRBV7-9 with TRBJ2-4; no firm D call. The J call may be wrong; the DNA end is better matched by TRBJ2-7. CDR1 and CDR2 (germline): SEHNR, FQNEAQ (reference sequence). The CDR3 totals 11 residues. DNA for the CDR3: TGTGCCAGCAGCTCTAGTAACGAGCAGTACTTC. This codes for CASSSSNEQYF.

J is TRBJ2-1 and V is TRBV2, with unresolved D. The CDR3 spans 8 residues. V was shortened by 3 bases and J by 12 bases, with 0 bases between the two germline ends. The V gene's germline CDR1 is SNHLY and CDR2 FYNNEI. CDR3: CASSEQFF. The CDR3 nucleotides are TGTGCCAGCAGTGAGCAGTTCTTC.

The sample holds many counts of this clonotype. The V call is TRBV7-9, the J call TRBJ2-5; 7 bases map to TRBD2. This CDR3 has 14 amino acids. Per the germline V gene, CDR1 is SEHNR and CDR2 is FQNEAQ (reference sequence). The junction had 3 bases not matched to a gene; V was cut back by 4 bases and J by 1 base. The CDR3 loop is CASSSRLAQETQYF. In nucleotides, the CDR3 is TGTGCCAGCAGCTCCAGACTAGCCCAAGAGACCCAGTACTTC.